This TCR beta chain appears in the sequencing data of a study of cytomegalovirus exposure and HLA in healthy donors. On this clone: Its target is unknown.

The CDR3 spans 16 residues. CDR1 SGHNT and CDR2 YYREEE come from the germline V gene (reference sequence). After removal of 0 bases from V and 9 bases from J, the junction contained 9 bases not matched to a gene. Findings and limits, study-wide: Exclusion applied to some V segments, including TRBV6-2 and TRBV6-3, as they were indistinguishable. As a later analysis revealed, most CMV-associated TCR beta chains appeared HLA-restricted. DRB1 showed the most TCR associations and HLA-C the fewest in a later analysis, as rates varied by HLA locus.

13 Jbeta primers and 60 Vbeta primers were used for the PCR. Clones were sequenced by immunoSEQ multiplex PCR, and TCRdb holds only the in-frame ones, with some missing. The sample lists roughly 130,000 clones; 70% to 80% were seen once. The rearrangement links TRBV5-4 to TRBJ1-4; 9 bases line up with TRBD1. What was sequenced was PBMCs. This TCR came from a woman in her fifties or sixties in good health and CMV-seronegative. In nucleotides, the CDR3 is TGTGCCAGCAGCTTGGAGAGCCGGACAGGGGAGAAAAAACTGTTTTTT. Translated: CASSLESRTGEKKLFF.